This passage covers 23 T cell receptor beta chains from one sample sequenced in a study of shared clonotypes between healthy human individuals (dated by TCRdb to the early 2020s). The method behind the library was the immunoSEQ multiplex PCR assay. TCRdb stores this immuneACCESS table with in-frame sequences only. Part of the clones is absent; in the studies checked, under half of the shortfall reflects unresolved V genes, and no reason is known for the rest. The sample table lists around 2,000,000 clones, approximately 94% of them with a count of one. More than 1.5% of the sample is taken by the ten largest. For the CD8 naive samples, CD45RO-negative cells were positively selected for CCR7, yielding a CD45RA+CCR7+ population from which TemRA cells were excluded. The source material was naive CD8+ T cells from PBMCs. The cell subset or site label corresponds to: CD45RA+CCR7+. These receptors were obtained from a man younger than 35 in good health. Some clones in this sample may be carry-over from other donors' samples.

The sample holds a few counts of this clone. This chain uses TRBV7-9 with TRBJ2-1; D possibly uses TRBD1 or TRBD2 (6 bases each). The CDR3 length is 18 residues. V was cut by 4 bases and J by 0 bases, with 19 bases left in between. Germline V gene data show CDR1 as SEHNR and CDR2 as FQNEAQ (reference sequence). This chain's CDR3 is CASSSAGTGWSSYNEQFF. The CDR3 nucleotides read TGTGCCAGCAGCTCCGCGGGAACAGGGTGGAGCTCCTACAATGAGCAGTTCTTC.

The J gene is TRBJ2-6, the V gene TRBV7-9; D gene unclear. V gave up 6 bases and J gave up 0 bases, with 15 bases separating them. CDR3 length: 17 amino acids. The germline V gene has CDR1 SEHNR and CDR2 FQNEAQ (reference sequence). The CDR3 DNA reads as TGTGCCAGCAGTCCCTCGCACACCGGCTCTGGGGCCAACGTCCTGACTTTC. This sequence encodes CASSPSHTGSGANVLTF.

This clone was picked up one time. The chain joins TRBV5-1 to TRBJ2-7; 7 nucleotides align to TRBD1. V lost 4 bases and J lost 3; bases outside the gene matches: 10. In germline, CDR1 is SGHRS, CDR2 YFSETQ. The CDR3 loop spans 15 amino acids. This CDR3 is CASSNGETGYYEQYF. Written as DNA, the CDR3 is TGCGCCAGCAGCAACGGAGAGACAGGGTACTACGAGCAGTACTTC.

The J gene is TRBJ1-5, the V gene TRBV27, with 7 bases fitting TRBD1. The CDR3 spans 14 residues. The germline V gene has CDR1 MNHEY and CDR2 SMNVEV (reference sequence). The ends lost 6 bases at V and 4 bases at J; junction bases unmatched: 6. CDR3 amino acids: CASRMAGGNQPQHF. CDR3 DNA: TGTGCCAGCAGGATGGCAGGGGGTAATCAGCCCCAGCATTTT.

The chain joins TRBV7-9 to TRBJ2-2; maybe TRBD1 (5 bases). Germline V lookup: CDR1 SEHNR, CDR2 FQNEAQ (reference sequence). V lost 5 bases, J lost 4 bases, and 14 bases lay in between. This CDR3 has 15 residues. CDR3 coding DNA: TGTGCCAGCAGCCCGGACACTGTAGTCACCGGGGAGCTGTTTTTT. It translates to CASSPDTVVTGELFF.

This chain joins TRBV27 and TRBJ1-2; 7 nucleotides align to TRBD1. Germline V gene data show CDR1 as MNHEY and CDR2 as SMNVEV (reference sequence). The CDR3 has 14 amino acids. With 5 bases clipped from V and 4 bases from J, the junction kept 7 bases outside the gene matches. Here the CDR3 DNA reads TGTGCCAGCAGTCCGCACAGGGGTTCCTATGGCTACACCTTC. Encoded protein: CASSPHRGSYGYTF.

The chain's CDR3 is CASSEDGYGNTIYF. The CDR3 nucleotides read TGTGCCAGCAGTGAAGATGGGTACGGAAACACCATATATTTT. V usage is TRBV2 and J usage is TRBJ1-3; D is unresolved. Germline V CDR1 and CDR2: SNHLY, FYNNEI. The CDR3 has 14 residues. V shed 1 base and J shed 4 bases, with 8 bases lying between them.

The chain employs TRBV29-1 and TRBJ1-5, with 8 bases that match TRBD1. V trimming: 5 bases; J trimming: 1 base; junction bases outside the gene matches: 7. CDR3 length equals 15 residues. The germline V gene encodes CDR1 SQVTM and CDR2 ANQGSEA. The CDR3 DNA is TGCAGCGTTCTTGTCGGACAGGGAAGCAATCAGCCCCAGCATTTT. Translation: CSVLVGQGSNQPQHF. The whole variable domain, filled in from reference TRBV29-1 and TRBJ1-5, reads SAVISQKPSRDICQRGTSLTIQCQVDSQVTMMFWYRQQPGQSLTLIATANQGSEATYESGFVIDKFPISRPNLTFSTLTVSNMSPEDSSIYLCSVLVGQGSNQPQHFGDGTRLSIL.

This clone was seen just once. CDR3: CASSPDLQGNQPQHF. The CDR3, as DNA: TGTGCCAGCAGCCCCGACTTACAGGGAAATCAGCCCCAGCATTTT. The chain joins TRBV28 to TRBJ1-5, with TRBD1 as a possible D gene (6 bases). Trimming removed 6 bases at V and 4 bases at J, with 16 bases between. The germline V gene has CDR1 MDHEN and CDR2 SYDVKM. The CDR3 is 15 amino acids.

Turning to this clone: Other DNA sequences from this sample encode an identical CDR3 as well. The CDR3 protein is CASSLSGGEQYF. In nucleotides, the CDR3 is TGTGCCAGCAGTTTAAGCGGGGGAGAGCAGTACTTC. The chain employs TRBV27 and TRBJ2-7; 8 positions agree with TRBD2. V shed 2 bases and J 7 bases; nucleotides not matched to a gene: 1. The CDR3 length is 12 residues. Germline CDR1 is MNHEY and CDR2 is SMNVEV (reference sequence).

In regard to this clone: At the DNA level, this CDR3 is encoded by other sequences in the same sample as well. The chain has TRBV28 and TRBJ2-7; 7 nucleotides line up with TRBD1. The germline CDR1 and CDR2 sequences are MDHEN and SYDVKM. The junction had 4 bases not matched to a gene; V was cut back by 5 bases and J by 0 bases. This CDR3 has 14 amino acids. The CDR3 DNA reads as TGTGCCAGCAGTCTGACAGGGAACTCCTACGAGCAGTACTTC. The encoded protein is CASSLTGNSYEQYF.

This clone was detected only once. The same CDR3 also results from other DNA sequences found in this sample. The chain couples TRBV5-1 to TRBJ2-7, with D possibly matching TRBD2 (7 bases). Trimming cost V 0 bases and J 2 bases, with 9 bases left between them. CDR1 is SGHRS, CDR2 YFSETQ, per germline. The CDR3 runs to 14 residues. The CDR3 sequence is CASSLAGGPYEQYF. The CDR3 DNA sequence: TGCGCCAGCAGCTTGGCGGGGGGCCCCTACGAGCAGTACTTC.

The chain joins TRBV27 to TRBJ1-3; 10 bases match TRBD1. Germline V gene sequence: CDR1 MNHEY, CDR2 SMNVEV (reference sequence). This CDR3 is 15 amino acids long. V trimming: 5 bases; J trimming: 4 bases; junction bases outside the gene matches: 5. As DNA, the CDR3 is TGTGCCAGCAGTGAGACAGGGGGCTGGGGAAACACCATATATTTT. It is translated as CASSETGGWGNTIYF.

This sequence joins TRBV28 and TRBJ1-2; D not certain. Trimming removed 5 bases at V and 3 bases at J, with 13 bases between. Germline V CDR1 and CDR2: MDHEN, SYDVKM. The CDR3 contains 14 residues. In DNA, the CDR3 is TGTGCCAGCAGTCCTTTTCTCCAGCACTATGGCTACACCTTC. Translation gives CASSPFLQHYGYTF.

The genes are TRBV5-1 and TRBJ1-4, with D uncertain. Trimming pared 0 bases from V and 0 bases from J, leaving 12 bases between. The CDR3 sequence is 17 residues long. Per the germline V gene, CDR1 is SGHRS and CDR2 is YFSETQ. This chain's CDR3 is CASSLAGPRTTNEKLFF. The DNA of the CDR3 is TGCGCCAGCAGCTTGGCCGGGCCGAGGACAACTAATGAAAAACTGTTTTTT.

The rearrangement links TRBV4-3 to TRBJ2-2; D ambiguous. Germline CDR1 LGHNA, CDR2 YSLEER. Trimming shortened V by 0 bases and J by 5 bases, and 10 bases separated the two germline ends. The CDR3 contains 15 residues. The CDR3 sequence: CASSQDVMGTGELFF. As DNA, the CDR3 is TGCGCCAGCAGCCAAGATGTCATGGGGACCGGGGAGCTGTTTTTT.

The chain links TRBV4-3 to TRBJ2-2; no definite D call. CDR1 and CDR2 from the germline V gene are LGHNA and YSLEER. Trimming removed 0 bases at V and 4 bases at J, with 9 bases between. CDR3 length: 15 amino acids. The CDR3 DNA reads TGCGCCAGCAGCCAAGATTTCCCCCTCACCGGGGAGCTGTTTTTT. Residues: CASSQDFPLTGELFF.

As for this clone: The same CDR3 arises from other DNA sequences in this sample as well. J is TRBJ2-2 and V is TRBV10-3; D unresolved. The CDR3 is 12 residues long. Germline V gene data show CDR1 as ENHRY and CDR2 as SYGVKD. V dropped 3 bases and J dropped 4 bases, with 3 bases sitting between them. The CDR3 DNA is TGTGCCATCAGTGACAGCACCGGGGAGCTGTTTTTT. The encoded protein is CAISDSTGELFF.

This clone is a singleton in its sample. Other DNA sequences in the same sample also yield this CDR3. This chain uses TRBV6-5 with TRBJ2-1, with a weak D call TRBD2 (7 bases). Germline CDR1 and CDR2: MNHEY and SVGAGI. V lost 2 bases to trimming and J lost 1 base, with 9 bases between them. The CDR3 runs 15 residues. CDR3 region: CASSYGRGSYNEQFF. The DNA of the CDR3 is TGTGCCAGCAGTTACGGGAGGGGGTCCTACAATGAGCAGTTCTTC.

The chain employs TRBV19 and TRBJ1-2, with 9 positions matching TRBD1. This CDR3 has 14 amino acids. Germline CDR1 LNHDA, CDR2 SQIVND (reference sequence). The V gene end was trimmed by 3 bases and the J gene end by 6 bases; junction bases not matched to a gene: 5. The CDR3 nucleotides read TGTGCCAGTAGTATCCGGGACAGGGAAGATGGCTACACCTTC. It specifies CASSIRDREDGYTF. The full variable domain, in which reference TRBV19 and TRBJ1-2 provide the parts outside the CDR3, is DGGITQSPKYLFRKEGQNVTLSCEQNLNHDAMYWYRQDPGQGLRLIYYSQIVNDFQKGDIAEGYSVSREKKESFPLTVTSAQKNPTAFYLCASSIRDREDGYTFGSGTRLTVV.

The rearrangement links TRBV7-2 to TRBJ1-1, with D unclear. The ends were cut back, 2 bases at V and 4 bases at J, with 11 bases in the middle. CDR3 length equals 14 residues. Germline-derived CDR1 and CDR2 are SGHTA and FQGNSA. In DNA form, the CDR3 reads TGTGCCAGCAGCTTAAACCGGTGGGGCACTGAAGCTTTCTTT. Translated, it gives CASSLNRWGTEAFF.

The rearrangement links TRBV5-5 to TRBJ2-7; a weak D match, TRBD1 (5 bases). CDR3 size: 15 residues. Germline V gene lookup returns CDR1 SGHKS and CDR2 YYEKEE (reference sequence). V gave up 2 bases and J gave up 3 bases, with 15 bases separating them. The chain's CDR3 is CASSFFDSRNYEQYF. In nucleotides, the CDR3 is TGTGCCAGCAGCTTTTTTGACAGCCGGAACTACGAGCAGTACTTC.

The chain is built from TRBV4-1 and TRBJ1-2; D gene unclear. Trimming removed 2 bases from V and 0 bases from J, with 13 bases in between. The CDR3 covers 16 residues. Germline CDR1 reads MGHRA; CDR2 reads YSYEKL. DNA for the CDR3: TGCGCCAGCAGCCAACCCGCCCGCACCCCTAACTATGGCTACACCTTC. This sequence encodes CASSQPARTPNYGYTF.